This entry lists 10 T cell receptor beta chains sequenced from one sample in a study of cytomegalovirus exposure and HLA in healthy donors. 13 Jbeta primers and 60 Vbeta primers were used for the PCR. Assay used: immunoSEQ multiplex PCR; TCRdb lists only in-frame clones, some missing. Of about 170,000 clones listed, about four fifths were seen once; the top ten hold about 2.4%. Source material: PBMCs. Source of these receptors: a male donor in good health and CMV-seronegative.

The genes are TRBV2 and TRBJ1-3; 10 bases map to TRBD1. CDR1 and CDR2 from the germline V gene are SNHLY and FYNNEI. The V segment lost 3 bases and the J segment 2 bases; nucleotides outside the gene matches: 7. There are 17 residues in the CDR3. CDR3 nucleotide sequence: TGTGCCAGCAGTGACCTACACGACAGGGGGCCTGGAAACACCATATATTTT. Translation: CASSDLHDRGPGNTIYF.

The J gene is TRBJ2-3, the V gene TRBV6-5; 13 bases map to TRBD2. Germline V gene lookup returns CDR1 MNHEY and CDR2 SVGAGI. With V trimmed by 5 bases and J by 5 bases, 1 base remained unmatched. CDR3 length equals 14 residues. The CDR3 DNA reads TGTGCCAGCAGTAGACTAGCGGGAGGAGATACGCAGTATTTT. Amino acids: CASSRLAGGDTQYF.

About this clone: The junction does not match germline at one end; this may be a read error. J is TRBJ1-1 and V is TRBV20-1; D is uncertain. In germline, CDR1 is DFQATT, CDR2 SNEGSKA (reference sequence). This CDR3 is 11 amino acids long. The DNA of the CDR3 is TGCGGTGCTAGATGGACTGCTGAAGCTTTCTTT. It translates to CGARWTAEAFF.

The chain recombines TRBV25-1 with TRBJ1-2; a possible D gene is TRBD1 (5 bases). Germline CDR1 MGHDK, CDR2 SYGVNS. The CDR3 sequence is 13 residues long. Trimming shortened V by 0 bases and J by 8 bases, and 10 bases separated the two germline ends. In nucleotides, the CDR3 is TGTGCCAGCAGTGAATATGGGGGGGGAGGCTACACCTTC. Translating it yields CASSEYGGGGYTF.

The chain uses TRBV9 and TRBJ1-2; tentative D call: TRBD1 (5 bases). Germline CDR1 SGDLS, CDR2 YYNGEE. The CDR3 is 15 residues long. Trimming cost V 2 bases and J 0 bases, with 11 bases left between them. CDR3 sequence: CASSVSGRANYGYTF. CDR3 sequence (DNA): TGTGCCAGCAGCGTTTCAGGGCGAGCTAACTATGGCTACACCTTC.

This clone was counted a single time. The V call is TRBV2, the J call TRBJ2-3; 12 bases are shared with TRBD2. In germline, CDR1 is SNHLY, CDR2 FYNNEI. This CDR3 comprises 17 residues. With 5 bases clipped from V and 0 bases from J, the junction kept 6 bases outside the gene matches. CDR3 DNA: TGTGCCAGCAGTTCTAGCGGGGGGGCGAGGAGCACAGATACGCAGTATTTT. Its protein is CASSSSGGARSTDTQYF.

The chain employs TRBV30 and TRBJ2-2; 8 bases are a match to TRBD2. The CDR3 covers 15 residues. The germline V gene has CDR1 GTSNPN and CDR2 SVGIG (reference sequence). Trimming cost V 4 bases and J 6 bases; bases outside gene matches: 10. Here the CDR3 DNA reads TGTGCCTGGAAAGTTAAGCGGGGGAGGCCCGGGGAGCTGTTTTTT. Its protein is CAWKVKRGRPGELFF.

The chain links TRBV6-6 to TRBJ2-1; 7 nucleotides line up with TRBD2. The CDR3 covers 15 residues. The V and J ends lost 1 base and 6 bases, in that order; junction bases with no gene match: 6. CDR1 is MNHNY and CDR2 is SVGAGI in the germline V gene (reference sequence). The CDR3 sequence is CASSYWRESGNEQFF. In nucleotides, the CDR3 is TGTGCCAGCAGTTACTGGCGGGAGTCAGGCAATGAGCAGTTCTTC.

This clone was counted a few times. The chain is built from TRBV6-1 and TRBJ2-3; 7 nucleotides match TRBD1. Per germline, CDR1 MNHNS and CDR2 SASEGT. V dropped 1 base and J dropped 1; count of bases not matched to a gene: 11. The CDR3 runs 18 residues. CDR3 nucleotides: TGTGCCAGCAGTGAAGGGAAGGAACAGGGGTTCGGCACAGATACGCAGTATTTT. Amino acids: CASSEGKEQGFGTDTQYF.

CDR3 in DNA: TGTGCCAGCAGTCCCATGGACACGCAAGAGACCCAGTACTTC. As protein: CASSPMDTQETQYF. The chain links TRBV28 to TRBJ2-5, with D possibly matching TRBD1 (5 bases). Germline CDR1 and CDR2: MDHEN and SYDVKM. Trimming stripped 5 bases from V and 2 bases from J, with 12 bases between. The CDR3 covers 14 residues.